These 17 T cell receptor beta chains originate from one sample sequenced in a study of post-analysis software for immune sequencing data. Unique molecular identifiers featured in each of the TCR beta cDNA libraries. One entry per CDR3 protein, called by TCRdb with MiXCR from the PCR reads. The table includes more than 500,000 distinct CDR3 sequences, around a third detected once. Study-level points and caveats: Roughly five TRBV segments appeared more often in patients than in controls, and TRBV5-6, TRBV5-1 and TRBV20-1 were among these.

Their target antigens are unknown. The sequencing input was blood. All receptors come from a girl between 2 and 17 years old with multiple sclerosis.

The chain recombines TRBV7-2 with TRBJ2-1; 16 nucleotides match TRBD2. The V gene end was trimmed by 7 bases and the J gene end by 0 bases; junction bases not matched to a gene: 9. There are 19 residues in the CDR3. Germline V gene data show CDR1 as SGHTA and CDR2 as FQGNSA. CDR3 sequence: CASIHPGLAGGSSYNEQFF. The CDR3 nucleotides are TGTGCCAGCATCCATCCGGGACTAGCGGGGGGGTCCTCCTACAATGAGCAGTTCTTC.

In its sample, this clonotype was seen a few times. The chain uses TRBV20-1 and TRBJ2-1; TRBD1 is a possible D gene (5 bases). Between the trimmed V and J ends, which lost 2 bases and 0 bases, there was a span of 11 bases. The CDR3 extends over 15 amino acids. Per germline, CDR1 DFQATT and CDR2 SNEGSKA (reference sequence). CDR3 nucleotide sequence: TGCAGTGCTAGACCGACAGTTGGCTCCTACAATGAGCAGTTCTTC. Its translation: CSARPTVGSYNEQFF.

This sequence joins TRBV6-2 or TRBV6-3 and TRBJ2-1, with 8 bases that match TRBD2. Per germline, CDR1 MNHEY and CDR2 SVGEGT. V gave up 7 bases and J gave up 8 bases; unmatched junction bases: 16. There are 16 residues in the CDR3. The CDR3 sequence is CASIQTRGGRGYEQFF. Here the CDR3 DNA reads TGTGCCAGCATCCAAACCCGGGGGGGCCGAGGGTATGAGCAGTTCTTC.

The gene calls are TRBV20-1 and TRBJ2-1, with D possibly TRBD2 on 6 matching bases. V gave up 5 bases and J gave up 5 bases, with 16 bases separating them. The CDR3 is 14 residues long. Germline loops: CDR1 DFQATT, CDR2 SNEGSKA (reference sequence). The CDR3 nucleotides read TGCAGTGCTGAAGCGCGGGACCGTAACAATGAGCAGTTCTTC. Its protein is CSAEARDRNNEQFF.

This chain connects TRBV15 to TRBJ2-7; tentatively, D is TRBD1 (6 bases). CDR1 is LNHNV, CDR2 YYDKDF, per germline (reference sequence). The CDR3 is 15 residues long. V dropped 0 bases and J dropped 2 bases, with 11 bases sitting between them. The CDR3 sequence: CATSRDGGYPYEQYF. In DNA, the CDR3 is TGTGCCACCAGCAGAGATGGGGGCTACCCCTACGAGCAGTACTTC.

This clonotype was seen only once. This chain links TRBV6-2 or TRBV6-3 with TRBJ2-5; 8 nucleotides match TRBD2. The CDR3 runs 14 residues. V shed 9 bases and J 5 bases; nucleotides not matched to a gene: 11. Germline V gives CDR1 MNHEY, CDR2 SVGEGT. In nucleotides, the CDR3 is TGTGCCAGTCGTCCGAGCGGGGGTAGCGAGACCCAGTACTTC. The encoded protein is CASRPSGGSETQYF.

This clonotype was picked up many times. The V and J genes are TRBV5-1 and TRBJ2-3; no clear D. The germline V gene has CDR1 SGHRS and CDR2 YFSETQ. The CDR3 extends over 11 amino acids. Trimming took 7 bases from V and 6 from J, leaving 9 bases between them. The CDR3 protein is CASHHEDTQYF. The CDR3 nucleotides read TGCGCCAGCCATCACGAGGATACGCAGTATTTT.

In this sample, this clonotype turned up a few times. This chain connects TRBV12-3 or TRBV12-4 to TRBJ2-4; D is perhaps TRBD1 or TRBD2 (6 bases each). The CDR3 is 16 amino acids. The V gene lost 5 bases and the J gene lost 1 base, with 15 bases spanning the gap. Written as DNA, the CDR3 is TGTGCCAGCAGTCCGGGGGCAGGGTGGGCCAAAAACATTCAGTACTTC. Translated: CASSPGAGWAKNIQYF.

This clonotype was seen more than once but under ten times. This chain joins TRBV5-5 and TRBJ2-5, with D perhaps matching TRBD2 (6 bases). The germline V gene has CDR1 SGHKS and CDR2 YYEKEE (reference sequence). The V gene lost 6 bases and the J gene lost 5 bases, with 17 bases spanning the gap. The CDR3 consists of 14 residues. In DNA form, the CDR3 reads TGTGCCAGCACCTTCGGGGGAAGGTGGGAGACCCAGTACTTC. Amino acids: CASTFGGRWETQYF.

The chain combines TRBV20-1 with TRBJ1-4; no clear D gene. V was cut by 3 bases and J by 4 bases, with 6 bases left in between. The germline V gene encodes CDR1 DFQATT and CDR2 SNEGSKA (reference sequence). CDR3 size: 12 residues. CDR3 nucleotide sequence: TGCAGTGCTAGCCCGCTTAATGAAAAACTGTTTTTT. It encodes CSASPLNEKLFF.

This clonotype was seen a handful of times. The chain recombines TRBV4-1 with TRBJ2-6, with D maybe TRBD1 (5 bases). Germline-derived CDR1 and CDR2 are MGHRA and YSYEKL. Trimming took off 1 base at V and 0 bases at J, with 13 bases between the two ends. The CDR3 spans 18 residues. The CDR3 sequence is CASSQAKDRISGANVLTF. The DNA for the CDR3 is TGCGCCAGCAGCCAAGCGAAAGACAGAATCTCTGGGGCCAACGTCCTGACTTTC.

In this sample, this clonotype turned up once. V is TRBV6-5 and J is TRBJ1-1; the match to TRBD1 covers 7 bases. Germline-derived CDR1 and CDR2 are MNHEY and SVGAGI. The CDR3 has 16 amino acids. V was pared by 1 base and J by 3 bases, with 8 bases of the junction left unmatched. The DNA of the CDR3 is TGTGCCAGCAGTTACTACTCCGGACAGGTTGACACTGAAGCTTTCTTT. Translating gives CASSYYSGQVDTEAFF.

The chain recombines TRBV13 with TRBJ2-5; a possible D gene is TRBD1 (5 bases). The CDR3 contains 13 residues. The V end was cut by 5 bases, the J end by 3 bases, with 10 bases between. Germline loops: CDR1 PRHDT, CDR2 FYEKMQ (reference sequence). CDR3 sequence: CASSPWTKETQYF. Here the CDR3 DNA reads TGTGCCAGCAGCCCCTGGACAAAAGAGACCCAGTACTTC.

V gene TRBV12-3 or TRBV12-4 combines with J gene TRBJ2-3, with D perhaps TRBD1 (5 bases). The CDR3 is 14 residues long. Deletions cut 7 bases from V and 0 bases from J, with 11 bases between. CDR3 bases: TGTGCCAGCACCGACAGTACTAGCACAGATACGCAGTATTTT. It encodes CASTDSTSTDTQYF.

This clonotype was seen a few times. The J gene is TRBJ2-1, the V gene TRBV9; 9 nucleotides match TRBD1. The CDR3 is 15 amino acids. Germline CDR1 SGDLS, CDR2 YYNGEE. V lost 2 bases and J lost 9; bases outside the gene matches: 9. The CDR3 here is CASSVRGQGSFEQFF. The CDR3 DNA reads as TGTGCCAGCAGCGTGAGGGGACAGGGTAGTTTTGAGCAGTTCTTC.

There are many counts of this clonotype. The CDR3 protein is CASSRSDRAVSETQYF. CDR3 DNA sequence: TGTGCCAGCAGCCGCTCGGACAGGGCGGTTTCGGAGACCCAGTACTTC. The chain uses TRBV6-5 and TRBJ2-5; 8 bases align to TRBD1. V lost 6 bases to trimming and J lost 5 bases; unmatched junction nucleotides: 14. There are 16 residues in the CDR3. Germline CDR1 is MNHEY and CDR2 is SVGAGI.

The chain has TRBV20-1 and TRBJ1-5; D remains ambiguous. V gave up 3 bases and J gave up 6 bases, with 9 bases separating them. This CDR3 spans 12 amino acids. Germline assignment: CDR1 DFQATT and CDR2 SNEGSKA (reference sequence). The CDR3 coding sequence is TGCAGTGCTAGGGAAGGTCCTCAGCCCCAGCATTTT. This gives the protein CSAREGPQPQHF.